The entry that follows covers one TCR beta chain sequence. The target of this receptor is not known. Qualities for individual bases were not recorded, and no much larger clone is one base off. The CDR3 regions of human TCRbeta chains were subjected to immunosequencing. The paper's data handling went like this. TCRs in the repertoires were compared against a reference library of SARS-CoV-2-specific TCRs that had been generated with the MIRA antigen-specificity platform. Breadth was defined as the fraction of unique TCRs that were SARS-CoV-2-associated. Depth was defined as the fraction of total T cells that were SARS-CoV-2-associated. Using the MIRA data, each spike-specific TCR was mapped to the spike region that the TCR reacts to and placed in a CD4 or CD8 class. Log10-transformed breadth and depth values were compared by one-way ANOVA with Sidak's multiple comparisons tests. Entries here come from immuneACCESS through TCRdb and include only in-frame sequences with V and J called. Some clones fail to appear in such tables; in the studies checked, an unresolved V gene covers under half of the shortfall, and the cause of the remainder is unknown. V and J calls and clone size are as listed in that table; D and trimming were resolved from the DNA. Recorded for this sample are roughly 160,000 clones; 91% of them occurred a single time. The ten largest clonotypes hold under 2.5% of the sample.

The data were taken from a study of T cell responses to AZD1222 COVID-19 vaccine (dated by TCRdb to the early 2020s). In terms of the full investigation: Because spike-specific TCR depth and breadth did not differ between the two schedules, AZD1222 recipients who got a second dose at roughly 4 weeks were pooled with those who got a second dose at roughly 12 weeks. TCR sequencing was performed for approximately 240 trial participants, of whom about 210 were given two doses of AZD1222 and approximately 25 were given two doses of MenACWY control vaccine. Trial participants were enrolled by age into 18-55, 56-69 and 70-plus year subgroups, with approximately 150, 28 and 58 TCR-sequenced participants respectively.

Points the paper makes about the study in general: After two AZD1222 doses, both the breadth and the depth of spike-specific TCRs were significantly higher than at day 0 and than in MenACWY recipients. Because no day 14 peak-response samples were available, repertoires were characterized only after the peak T cell response. CD4 TCRs associated with the vaccine covered the entire spike protein, and the dominant responses were in regions 160-218 and 743-854. In the small 56-69-year group, the increase in depth fell short of significance, most likely because of low power. Epitopes outside the regions mutated in the B.1.351 and B.1.1.7 variants were reportedly recognized by nearly half of the unique spike-specific TCRs. Conclusions about previously exposed vaccinees are limited because only a handful of AZD1222 recipients were SARS-CoV-2 seropositive at baseline. Most participants were white British and females outnumbered males, and the authors suggested that clonal diversity may have been underestimated.

The sample's time point label, in plain terms: baseline before first vaccination. Vaccinee samples were obtained from the UK trials COV001 and COV002, which included a single-blind randomized controlled phase 2/3 trial of AZD1222 (ChAdOx1 nCoV-19) in healthy adults. For TCRbeta chain sequencing, PBMC samples were collected from trial participants at day 0 and at day 28 after the second dose. V has 5 bases trimmed and J has 5 bases trimmed; junction bases matching no gene number 8. Its CDR3 holds 16 amino acids, cysteine through phenylalanine. The DNA shown is the 48-base CDR3, in frame from base 1. CDR1 is given as MDHEN and CDR2 as SYDVKM, both from the germline V gene.

The sample was peripheral blood, taken on day 0 of AZD1222 vaccination. The receptor comes from an adult in good health. Rearrangement joined TRBV28 to TRBJ2-2, with 10 bases in between that match TRBD1. The bases read TGTGCCAGCAGTGCTATCAGGACAGGGGGGACCGGGGAGCTGTTTTTT. Translated, it gives CASSAIRTGGTGELFF.